This paragraph reports one TCR beta chain. Original data processing: Amplifying reference gene primers gave estimates of nucleated cell counts. TCRdb's table, derived via immunoSEQ multiplex PCR, lists solely in-frame clones and lacks some. The D gene and trimming were derived from the DNA, and the V and J assignments and clone size from that table. The sample lists about 280,000 clones, 75% to 90% occurring once. J was trimmed by 4 bases and V by 0 bases; bases with no gene match: 5. Germline V gene sequence: CDR1 MNHEY, CDR2 SVGAGI. The CDR3 loop spans 15 amino acids. This specimen comes from a study of blood T cell repertoires in COVID-19. As for the study in general: Spain, Italy and the United States supplied samples that represented acute and convalescent COVID-19. The cDNA or gDNA used as material had been derived from T cells, B-cell-depleted T cells, or PBMCs.

This clonotype was sampled from a woman between 25 and 40 years old who had recovered from COVID-19. Sequencing was carried out using peripheral blood. The J gene is TRBJ2-5, the V gene TRBV6-5; 7 bases are shared with TRBD1. The CDR3 coding sequence is TGTGCCAGCAGTTACTCGATCAACAGGGGAGAGACCCAGTACTTC. The encoded protein is CASSYSINRGETQYF.